The 13 T cell receptor beta chains given below trace back to one sample, sequenced in a study of T cell changes during pregnancy in multiple sclerosis. The protocol was immunoSEQ multiplex PCR, while the TCRdb copy is restricted to in-frame clones and leaves out a portion. The repertoire consists of around 50,000 clones, with 80% to 95% occurring once and the leading ten covering 0.61%. Sequencing was performed on CD4+ T cells from peripheral blood mononuclear cells, taken after pregnancy. These receptors came from a female donor in good health, enrolled as a control in a pregnancy study.

Comments on this clone: The sample holds other DNA sequences that translate to the same CDR3. The chain links TRBV5-1 to TRBJ1-1, with a possible D match to TRBD1 (5 bases). The CDR3 spans 14 residues. The germline V gene encodes CDR1 SGHRS and CDR2 YFSETQ. Deletions cut 5 bases from V and 4 bases from J, with 15 bases between. The chain's CDR3 is CASSRSLQGTEAFF. As DNA, the CDR3 is TGCGCCAGCAGTCGAAGCCTCCAGGGCACTGAAGCTTTCTTT.

The rearrangement uses TRBV11-2 and TRBJ2-1; D uncertain. The CDR3 runs 13 residues. V gave up 1 base and J gave up 5 bases, with 6 bases separating them. CDR1 and CDR2 from the germline V gene are SGHAT and FQNNGV. The CDR3 bases are TGTGCCAGCAGCTTAGGACTGAACAATGAGCAGTTCTTC. It yields the protein CASSLGLNNEQFF.

This clone was seen a single time. The chain couples TRBV13 to TRBJ2-1, with 7 positions matching TRBD2. The germline V gene has CDR1 PRHDT and CDR2 FYEKMQ (reference sequence). The V gene end was trimmed by 5 bases and the J gene end by 0 bases; junction bases not matched to a gene: 7. This CDR3 is built from 16 residues. Here the CDR3 reads CASSPQGGSSYNEQFF. CDR3 DNA sequence: TGTGCCAGCAGCCCCCAGGGCGGGAGCTCCTACAATGAGCAGTTCTTC.

CDR3 DNA: TGTGCCAGCATTCTACGATCGCGAGACGAGCAGTACTTC. This sequence encodes CASILRSRDEQYF. The J gene is TRBJ2-7, the V gene TRBV2; D uncertain. V lost 7 bases, J lost 5 bases, and 15 bases lay in between. Germline assignment: CDR1 SNHLY and CDR2 FYNNEI. The CDR3 has 13 residues.

CDR3 sequence reads: CASSSSGTTWEYF. CDR3 DNA: TGTGCCAGCAGTTCCTCGGGGACTACCTGGGAGTACTTC. This chain joins TRBV6-6 and TRBJ2-7; 7 nucleotides agree with TRBD2. Germline trimming cut 4 bases from V and 11 bases from J; bases unmatched to any gene: 11. CDR1 and CDR2 (germline): MNHNY, SVGAGI (reference sequence). The CDR3 consists of 13 residues.

The rearrangement joins TRBV5-1 to TRBJ2-3; 7 nucleotides align to TRBD1. Per the germline V gene, CDR1 is SGHRS and CDR2 is YFSETQ. The length of the CDR3 is 14 residues. V lost 3 bases and J lost 1; bases outside the gene matches: 2. This CDR3 reads CASSSDRGTDTQYF. The CDR3 bases are TGCGCCAGCAGCTCAGACAGGGGCACAGATACGCAGTATTTT.

This chain uses TRBV28 with TRBJ2-7; TRBD2 might be the D (6 bases). From germline, CDR1 is MDHEN and CDR2 SYDVKM. V lost 8 bases and J 3 bases, leaving 14 bases between the germline ends. This CDR3 contains 13 residues. This chain's CDR3 is CASVGGFHYEQYF. CDR3 coding DNA: TGTGCCAGCGTTGGAGGGTTTCACTACGAGCAGTACTTC.

CDR3 loop: CASSPRLAGGGGELFF. DNA of the CDR3: TGTGCCAGCAGCCCCCGACTAGCGGGGGGGGGCGGGGAGCTGTTTTTT. The chain has TRBV11-2 and TRBJ2-2; 14 positions agree with TRBD2. There are 16 residues in the CDR3. V trimming: 5 bases; J trimming: 7 bases; junction bases outside the gene matches: 6. Germline CDR1 is SGHAT and CDR2 is FQNNGV.

The V and J genes are TRBV5-1 and TRBJ1-1; a weak D match, TRBD1 (6 bases). V was clipped by 0 bases and J by 6 bases, with 12 bases between them. The CDR3 spans 14 residues. Germline V gene sequence: CDR1 SGHRS, CDR2 YFSETQ. The CDR3 region is CASSLGTGSAEAFF. The CDR3 nucleotides read TGCGCCAGCAGCTTGGGTACAGGGTCGGCTGAAGCTTTCTTT.

The table lists this clone with a few counts. CDR3 bases: TGTGCCAGCGGGGAGGGGTGGGTC. This sequence encodes CASGEGWV. This sequence joins TRBV11-2 and TRBJ2-7, with TRBD2 identical over 7 bases. The CDR3 runs to 8 residues. CDR1 SGHAT and CDR2 FQNNGV come from the germline V gene.

The chain couples TRBV7-6 to TRBJ2-3; 9 nucleotides match TRBD2. This CDR3 spans 16 amino acids. CDR1 and CDR2 from the germline V gene are SGHVS and FNYEAQ. V lost 1 base to trimming and J lost 2 bases; unmatched junction nucleotides: 4. The CDR3 reads CASSLGSGGPTDTQYF. Written as DNA, the CDR3 is TGTGCCAGCAGCTTAGGGAGCGGGGGGCCCACAGATACGCAGTATTTT.

This chain links TRBV5-1 with TRBJ2-3; 11 nucleotides align to TRBD2. The CDR3 contains 15 residues. V lost 4 bases and J lost 4; bases outside the gene matches: 5. From germline, CDR1 is SGHRS and CDR2 YFSETQ. In DNA form, the CDR3 reads TGCGCCAGCAGCATAGGGACTAGCGGCGCAGATACGCAGTATTTT. Translated, it gives CASSIGTSGADTQYF.

This chain uses TRBV19 with TRBJ1-3; D unclear. Between the trimmed V and J ends, which lost 4 bases and 1 base, there was a span of 11 bases. The CDR3 sequence is 15 residues long. Germline loops: CDR1 LNHDA, CDR2 SQIVND (reference sequence). CDR3 amino acids: CASSTPGRSGNTIYF. Written as DNA, the CDR3 is TGTGCCAGTAGTACCCCAGGCCGTTCTGGAAACACCATATATTTT.